The entry below gives a single T cell receptor (beta chain) sequence along with its context. Its matching antigen is unknown. CDR3 length equals 15 residues. The germline V gene encodes CDR1 SGHRS and CDR2 YFSETQ. Trimming pared 2 bases from V and 4 bases from J, leaving 12 bases between. The sample comes from a study of cytomegalovirus exposure and HLA in healthy donors. Points from the study as a whole: It emerged from a later analysis that several of the most significant clusters appeared to be linked to common viral pathogens. What a later analysis reportedly showed was that an Asian-associated ancestry cluster had fewer N-insertions than the roughly 700-donor mean.

PCR employed 60 Vbeta and 13 Jbeta primers. TCRdb's copy holds only in-frame clones and misses some; the assay was immunoSEQ multiplex PCR. The sample carries about 270,000 clones, about 66% recorded once. The clonotype originates from a female donor in good health and CMV-seronegative. The sequenced material came from PBMCs. The chain links TRBV5-1 to TRBJ2-2; D is perhaps TRBD2 (6 bases). The CDR3 loop is CASSFGGEGTGELFF. The CDR3 region has the DNA TGCGCCAGCAGCTTCGGAGGGGAAGGCACCGGGGAGCTGTTTTTT. Full variable domain (rest looked up from reference TRBV5-1 and TRBJ2-2): KAGVTQTPRYLIKTRGQQVTLSCSPISGHRSVSWYQQTPGQGLQFLFEYFSETQRNKGNFPGRFSGRQFSNSRSEMNVSTLELGDSALYLCASSFGGEGTGELFFGEGSRLTVL.